This TCR beta chain was sequenced for a study of identical twins. Every one of the donors was a healthy Caucasian. From germline, CDR1 is KGHDR and CDR2 SFDVKD. V lost 7 bases to trimming and J lost 0 bases, with 11 bases between them. The CDR3 is 14 residues long. Whole-study findings and limits: Twins shared beta out-of-frame sequences in excess, but this excess was weaker. Cross-sectional statistical analysis was relied on for the conclusions, without the same donors being followed.

TCRdb itself ran the 5' RACE reads through MiXCR, one entry per CDR3 protein. The sample has 1.5 million to 2 million distinct CDR3 sequences, around 33% seen once; the top ten hold 0.25% to 0.3%. This clonotype was seen once. Its antigen is not known. The chain joins TRBV24-1 to TRBJ2-5; D possibly uses TRBD1 or TRBD2 (5 bases each). Sequences were obtained from cord blood. This TCR was sampled from a newborn girl in good health. DNA of the CDR3: TGTGCCACCAGAGTGACGGGGCACCAAGAGACCCAGTACTTC. Its translation: CATRVTGHQETQYF.